These 30 T cell receptor beta chains were sequenced from one sample in a study of T cell responses to AZD1222 COVID-19 vaccine. Some clones are missing from TCRdb's copy, which holds only in-frame ones; the method was immunoSEQ multiplex PCR. This table holds around 130,000 clones, approximately 86% found once. Source: peripheral blood, taken 28 days after the second AZD1222 dose. Receptors were obtained from an adult who received the AZD1222 COVID-19 vaccine.

The chain combines TRBV6-5 with TRBJ1-1, with 7 bases matching TRBD1. Losses at the gene ends were 2 bases for V and 1 base for J; bases not matched to a gene: 7. The CDR3 is 16 residues long. Germline V lookup: CDR1 MNHEY, CDR2 SVGAGI. The CDR3 coding sequence is TGTGCCAGCAGTTACCTATACAGGGGTGAGAACACTGAAGCTTTCTTT. Its protein is CASSYLYRGENTEAFF.

V usage is TRBV13 and J usage is TRBJ1-1; 7 bases map to TRBD1. CDR3 length equals 16 residues. CDR1 PRHDT and CDR2 FYEKMQ come from the germline V gene (reference sequence). Trimming at V came to 5 bases and at J to 6 bases, leaving 15 bases not matched to a gene. CDR3 bases: TGTGCCAGCAGCCAGGGGGGCGGGGGCGCTAGGGCTGAAGCTTTCTTT. As protein: CASSQGGGGARAEAFF.

The chain links TRBV28 to TRBJ1-6; 11 bases agree with TRBD1. With V trimmed by 6 bases and J by 8 bases, 3 bases remained unmatched. Germline V gene lookup returns CDR1 MDHEN and CDR2 SYDVKM. The CDR3 consists of 14 residues. The CDR3 coding sequence is TGTGCCAGCAGCCCGGGACAGGGGGATTCACCCCTCCACTTT. Its translation is CASSPGQGDSPLHF.

This clone was counted only a few times. The chain links TRBV3-1 (or the pseudogene TRBV3-2) to TRBJ2-7; 8 bases agree with TRBD1. Germline assignment: CDR1 LGHDT and CDR2 YNNKEL (reference sequence). V trimming: 4 bases; J trimming: 0 bases; junction bases outside the gene matches: 11. The CDR3 extends over 17 amino acids. The DNA of the CDR3 is TGTGCCAGCAGCCCCAGAACCATAGGGACAGGCTCCTACGAGCAGTACTTC. This translates into CASSPRTIGTGSYEQYF.

V usage is TRBV10-1 and J usage is TRBJ2-7; D may be TRBD1 (6 bases). The germline gives CDR1 WNHNN, CDR2 SYGVQD (reference sequence). Trimming took 1 base from V and 2 from J, leaving 12 bases between them. The CDR3 runs to 15 residues. The CDR3 DNA sequence: TGCGCCAGCAGTGAGTTCCAGGGGATCCCCTACGAGCAGTACTTC. This encodes CASSEFQGIPYEQYF.

Only one count was recorded for this clone. The rearrangement links TRBV30 to TRBJ1-1, with D hard to call. The CDR3 runs to 10 residues. CDR1 is GTSNPN, CDR2 SVGIG, per germline (reference sequence). Deletions cut 1 base from V and 4 bases from J, with 1 base between. CDR3 residues: CAWSGTEAFF. CDR3 DNA sequence: TGTGCCTGGAGTGGCACTGAAGCTTTCTTT.

The CDR3 DNA follows: TGTGCCAGCAGTTTGCCAGGGACCTACGAGCAGTACTTC. It encodes CASSLPGTYEQYF. This rearrangement joins TRBV28 to TRBJ2-7; D possibly corresponds to TRBD1 (5 bases). Germline V gene sequence: CDR1 MDHEN, CDR2 SYDVKM. V dropped 3 bases and J dropped 2 bases, with 8 bases sitting between them. This CDR3 has 13 amino acids. Full variable domain (rest looked up from reference TRBV28 and TRBJ2-7): DVKVTQSSRYLVKRTGEKVFLECVQDMDHENMFWYRQDPGLGLRLIYFSYDVKMKEKGDIPEGYSVSREKKERFSLILESASTNQTSMYLCASSLPGTYEQYFGPGTRLTVT.

The chain carries TRBV4-3 and TRBJ1-2, with 10 bases fitting TRBD1. Looked up from germline, CDR1 is LGHNA and CDR2 is YSLEER. The CDR3 sequence is 16 residues long. With V trimmed by 5 bases and J by 0 bases, 6 bases remained unmatched. The CDR3 DNA reads as TGCGCCAGCAGCTGGGGGACAGGGGACTCTAACTATGGCTACACCTTC. The encoded protein is CASSWGTGDSNYGYTF.

This clone was counted between two and nine times. V usage is TRBV9 and J usage is TRBJ1-1, with D possibly being TRBD1 (6 bases). Germline lookup yields CDR1 SGDLS and CDR2 YYNGEE. V was pared by 0 bases and J by 4 bases, with 16 bases between. The CDR3 is 16 amino acids. In DNA form, the CDR3 reads TGTGCCAGCAGCGTAGAGCCCACGGGGGCGCTCACTGAAGCTTTCTTT. Protein sequence: CASSVEPTGALTEAFF.

The V gene is TRBV12-3 or TRBV12-4, the J gene TRBJ2-5; 7 bases are shared with TRBD1. V was pared by 10 bases and J by 5 bases, with 7 bases of the junction left unmatched. The CDR3 has 12 amino acids. As DNA, the CDR3 is TGTGCCAACAGGGGTCCTCGGGAGACCCAGTACTTC. Residues: CANRGPRETQYF.

A word on this clone: The same CDR3 also results from other DNA sequences found in this sample. This chain links TRBV2 with TRBJ2-6; the D is unclear. V was cut by 4 bases and J by 0 bases, with 4 bases left in between. Germline CDR1 SNHLY, CDR2 FYNNEI. The CDR3 contains 14 residues. Here the CDR3 reads CASSGDSGANVLTF. The CDR3 bases are TGTGCCAGCAGTGGAGACTCTGGGGCCAACGTCCTGACTTTC.

V and J are TRBV2 and TRBJ1-2; no firm D call. Trimming took 10 bases from V and 4 from J, leaving 16 bases between them. CDR1 is SNHLY and CDR2 is FYNNEI in the germline V gene. This CDR3 spans 13 amino acids. The CDR3 sequence is CATKPGETYGYTF. CDR3 DNA: TGTGCCACTAAGCCGGGCGAAACCTATGGCTACACCTTC.

The chain combines TRBV11-3 with TRBJ2-7; no clear D. The CDR3 contains 12 residues. Germline V lookup: CDR1 SGHNT, CDR2 YENEEA. V was pared by 1 base and J by 4 bases, with 5 bases between. The DNA for the CDR3 is TGTGCCAGCAGCTTAGTAGGGTACGAGCAGTACTTC. As protein: CASSLVGYEQYF.

This chain connects TRBV30 to TRBJ1-1; D not resolved. CDR1 GTSNPN and CDR2 SVGIG come from the germline V gene (reference sequence). This CDR3 is built from 14 residues. Between the trimmed V and J ends, which lost 0 bases and 0 bases, there was a span of 8 bases. The CDR3 reads CAWSVQSVNTEAFF. Written as DNA, the CDR3 is TGTGCCTGGAGTGTACAAAGCGTGAACACTGAAGCTTTCTTT. Full variable domain (rest looked up from reference TRBV30 and TRBJ1-1): SQTIHQWPATLVQPVGSPLSLECTVEGTSNPNLYWYRQAAGRGLQLLFYSVGIGQISSEVPQNLSASRPQDRQFILSSKKLLLSDSGFYLCAWSVQSVNTEAFFGQGTRLTVV.

This clone was detected only once. The gene calls are TRBV9 and TRBJ2-3; D not resolved. CDR1 SGDLS and CDR2 YYNGEE come from the germline V gene. The CDR3 is made up of 15 amino acids. The V end lost 0 bases, the J end lost 1 base, and 9 bases lay between the germline ends. CDR3 in DNA: TGTGCCAGCAGCGTAGCGGATCCCGGCACAGATACGCAGTATTTT. It specifies CASSVADPGTDTQYF.

The rearrangement links TRBV14 to TRBJ2-4; TRBD2 matches 7 bases. V shed 4 bases and J 7 bases; nucleotides not matched to a gene: 13. The CDR3 has 16 residues. Germline values: CDR1 SGHDN, CDR2 FVKESK. Here the CDR3 reads CASSPRLAGSSNIQYF. CDR3 DNA: TGTGCCAGCAGCCCCCGACTAGCAGGATCCTCGAACATTCAGTACTTC. Looking up the rest from reference TRBV14 and TRBJ2-4 gives the full variable domain: EAGVTQFPSHSVIEKGQTVTLRCDPISGHDNLYWYRRVMGKEIKFLLHFVKESKQDESGMPNNRFLAERTGGTYSTLKVQPAELEDSGVYFCASSPRLAGSSNIQYFGAGTRLSVL.

The chain uses TRBV10-3 and TRBJ1-2; 9 bases match TRBD1. This CDR3 contains 20 residues. Germline CDR1 ENHRY, CDR2 SYGVKD. The V gene end was trimmed by 0 bases and the J gene end by 0 bases; junction bases not matched to a gene: 14. The CDR3 region is CAISESSPAGQGRANYGYTF. CDR3 nucleotides: TGTGCCATCAGTGAGTCTTCCCCCGCGGGACAGGGAAGAGCTAACTATGGCTACACCTTC.

The chain recombines TRBV5-1 with TRBJ1-4, with 10 bases aligning to TRBD1. The CDR3 spans 15 residues. Germline CDR1 and CDR2: SGHRS and YFSETQ. The V gene end was trimmed by 1 base and the J gene end by 5 bases; junction bases not matched to a gene: 2. The CDR3 reads CASSLTGQGNEKLFF. In DNA form, the CDR3 reads TGCGCCAGCAGCTTGACGGGACAGGGGAATGAAAAACTGTTTTTT.

The chain combines TRBV29-1 with TRBJ2-3, with 8 bases aligning to TRBD1. V lost 0 bases, J lost 4 bases, and 3 bases stayed unmatched. The CDR3 contains 14 residues. Germline V gene data show CDR1 as SQVTM and CDR2 as ANQGSEA. DNA for the CDR3: TGCAGCGTTGAAGACCAGGGGGCACCAGATACGCAGTATTTT. Its translation: CSVEDQGAPDTQYF.

The chain is built from TRBV5-1 and TRBJ2-1; 11 bases are a match to TRBD2. This CDR3 has 16 residues. The germline V gene encodes CDR1 SGHRS and CDR2 YFSETQ. V lost 3 bases, J lost 9 bases, and 11 bases stayed unmatched. CDR3 protein: CASSSLAGGGDSEQFF. In DNA form, the CDR3 reads TGCGCCAGCAGCTCGCTAGCGGGAGGTGGGGATAGTGAGCAGTTCTTC. Full variable domain (rest looked up from reference TRBV5-1 and TRBJ2-1): KAGVTQTPRYLIKTRGQQVTLSCSPISGHRSVSWYQQTPGQGLQFLFEYFSETQRNKGNFPGRFSGRQFSNSRSEMNVSTLELGDSALYLCASSSLAGGGDSEQFFGPGTRLTVL.

The chain couples TRBV6-5 to TRBJ1-1, with D possibly being TRBD1 (6 bases). With 0 bases removed from V and 4 bases from J, the gap between germline ends came to 15 bases. The CDR3 has 16 residues. Germline V CDR1 and CDR2: MNHEY, SVGAGI. The CDR3 loop reads CASSYSRGAGPTEAFF. DNA for the CDR3: TGTGCCAGCAGTTACTCGAGGGGGGCAGGGCCCACTGAAGCTTTCTTT.

This rearrangement joins TRBV10-1 to TRBJ2-7; D possibly corresponds to TRBD1 (5 bases). This CDR3 has 14 amino acids. The germline V and J ends were trimmed by 2 bases and 2 bases, with 10 bases remaining between them. CDR1 WNHNN and CDR2 SYGVQD come from the germline V gene (reference sequence). The CDR3 sequence: CASSEEQTAYEQYF. The CDR3 DNA reads TGCGCCAGCAGTGAGGAACAGACAGCCTACGAGCAGTACTTC.

CDR3 nucleotide sequence: TGCAGCGTTTGGACAGGGCAAGAGACCCAGTACTTC. Protein: CSVWTGQETQYF. This chain links TRBV29-1 with TRBJ2-5; 8 bases line up with TRBD1. Trimming took 5 bases from V and 2 from J; bases not matched to a gene: 1. Germline-derived CDR1 and CDR2 are SQVTM and ANQGSEA. This CDR3 has 12 amino acids.

The J gene is TRBJ1-5, the V gene TRBV18, with 7 positions matching TRBD1. The CDR3 totals 13 residues. Trimming at V came to 5 bases and at J to 4 bases, leaving 2 bases not matched to a gene. Germline V gene sequence: CDR1 KGHSH, CDR2 LQKENI. The CDR3 DNA reads as TGTGCCAGCTCATCGACAGGGAATCAGCCCCAGCATTTT. Translated: CASSSTGNQPQHF.

This clone was recorded once. The chain links TRBV6-1 to TRBJ1-5; D is ambiguous. Germline V gene lookup returns CDR1 MNHNS and CDR2 SASEGT. CDR3 size: 15 residues. The germline V and J ends were trimmed by 1 base and 9 bases, with 16 bases remaining between them. DNA of the CDR3: TGTGCCAGCAGTGAAGGCCCTCTGGGGTTTTCGCCCCAGCATTTT. Its translation is CASSEGPLGFSPQHF.

The chain employs TRBV5-1 and TRBJ2-2; D unresolved. The V gene lost 6 bases and the J gene lost 4 bases, with 13 bases spanning the gap. The CDR3 is made up of 14 amino acids. Per the germline V gene, CDR1 is SGHRS and CDR2 is YFSETQ. CDR3 sequence: CASNDVVGTGELFF. The CDR3 DNA is TGCGCCAGCAACGACGTAGTGGGCACCGGGGAGCTGTTTTTT.

For the CDR3, the DNA is TGCAGCGTTACTGGGGGGGCGGCCTCCTACGAGCAGTACTTC. As protein: CSVTGGAASYEQYF. J is TRBJ2-7 and V is TRBV29-1; D possibly corresponds to TRBD2 (7 bases). Deletions cut 5 bases from V and 0 bases from J, with 14 bases between. Germline loops: CDR1 SQVTM, CDR2 ANQGSEA. This CDR3 contains 14 residues.

A single count supports this clone. V usage is TRBV5-1 and J usage is TRBJ2-1, with D possibly being TRBD2 (6 bases). This CDR3 is 15 amino acids long. Trimming cost V 4 bases and J 2 bases, with 13 bases left between them. Germline V gene lookup returns CDR1 SGHRS and CDR2 YFSETQ. This CDR3 is CASSPSERAYNEQFF. CDR3 nucleotides: TGCGCCAGCAGCCCTTCGGAGCGGGCCTACAATGAGCAGTTCTTC.

The J gene is TRBJ1-1, the V gene TRBV6-5; maybe TRBD1 (6 bases). The germline CDR1 and CDR2 sequences are MNHEY and SVGAGI. Trimming pared 11 bases from V and 0 bases from J, leaving 13 bases between. The length of the CDR3 is 13 residues. CDR3 DNA: TGTGCCGGGGGCGTTTTGATGAACACTGAAGCTTTCTTT. Its protein product is CAGGVLMNTEAFF.

The chain joins TRBV19 to TRBJ1-2; D not resolved. The CDR3 is made up of 13 amino acids. Germline assignment: CDR1 LNHDA and CDR2 SQIVND (reference sequence). V lost 7 bases and J lost 4, with 13 bases in between. CDR3 loop: CASTTQFPYGYTF. Here the CDR3 DNA reads TGTGCCAGTACCACACAGTTCCCCTATGGCTACACCTTC.